Shown below are 31 T cell receptor beta chains from a single sample sequenced in a study of shared clonotypes between healthy human individuals. Repertoires were generated with immunoSEQ multiplex PCR, while TCRdb's copy carries only in-frame clones and drops some. The data contain approximately 400,000 clones, 96% of them singletons. The sequenced sample consisted of memory CD8+ T cells sorted from blood. This sample's subset: CD45RO+ cells pooled with CCR7-negative TemRA cells. The receptors were gathered from a man aged 30 to 39 in good health.

The J gene is TRBJ1-3, the V gene TRBV4-2, with D hard to call. Between the trimmed V and J ends, which lost 0 bases and 0 bases, there was a span of 9 bases. This CDR3 spans 16 amino acids. CDR1 is LGHNA and CDR2 is YNFKEQ in the germline V gene. Here the CDR3 DNA reads TGTGCCAGCAGCCAAGATTCAATCTACTCTGGAAACACCATATATTTT. Translated: CASSQDSIYSGNTIYF.

The chain employs TRBV7-9 and TRBJ1-5, with TRBD1 matching over 9 bases. Looked up from germline, CDR1 is SEHNR and CDR2 is FQNEAQ (reference sequence). CDR3 length: 16 residues. The J segment lost 4 bases and the V segment lost 1 base, leaving 5 bases of the junction unmatched. This CDR3 is CASSLDFDRGNQPQHF. The CDR3 bases are TGTGCCAGCAGCTTAGATTTCGACAGGGGGAATCAGCCCCAGCATTTT.

J is TRBJ2-1 and V is TRBV10-2; TRBD1 agrees at 11 bases. The germline V gene encodes CDR1 WSHSY and CDR2 SAAADI. With V trimmed by 2 bases and J by 7 bases, 4 bases remained unmatched. This CDR3 is 15 amino acids long. CDR3 amino acids: CASSEAGTGGNEQFF. The CDR3 nucleotides are TGCGCCAGCAGTGAGGCGGGGACAGGGGGGAATGAGCAGTTCTTC.

The chain is built from TRBV7-2 and TRBJ2-4, with D uncertain. V was trimmed by 1 base and J by 0 bases, leaving 4 bases between them. The CDR3 runs 14 residues. CDR1 SGHTA and CDR2 FQGNSA come from the germline V gene. The CDR3 DNA is TGTGCCAGCAGCTTAGGGGAAGCCAAAAACATTCAGTACTTC. Residues: CASSLGEAKNIQYF.

The chain joins TRBV7-8 to TRBJ2-1; D is unclear. V lost 1 base, J lost 2 bases, and 12 bases lay in between. The CDR3 runs 16 residues. Germline values: CDR1 SGHVS, CDR2 FQNEAQ. As DNA, the CDR3 is TGTGCCAGCAGCTTAGGGACCTATACCGCCTACAATGAGCAGTTCTTC. This codes for CASSLGTYTAYNEQFF. The variable domain in full, with the rest retrieved from reference TRBV7-8 and TRBJ2-1, is GAGVSQSPRYKVAKRGQDVALRCDPISGHVSLFWYQQALGQGPEFLTYFQNEAQLDKSGLPSDRFFAERPEGSVSTLKIQRTQQEDSAVYLCASSLGTYTAYNEQFFGPGTRLTVL.

V and J are TRBV14 and TRBJ2-5, with D uncertain. The CDR3 is 12 residues long. Germline-derived CDR1 and CDR2 are SGHDN and FVKESK. V was pared by 3 bases and J by 1 base, with 3 bases between. CDR3: CASSHRQETQYF. DNA of the CDR3: TGTGCCAGCAGCCACCGCCAAGAGACCCAGTACTTC.

The chain carries TRBV5-6 and TRBJ2-1, with no clear D. V lost 4 bases and J 9 bases, leaving 14 bases between the germline ends. The CDR3 is 13 residues long. Per germline, CDR1 SGHDT and CDR2 YYEEEE. CDR3 in DNA: TGTGCCAGCAGCCCCTATAATTGGCCTGAGCAGTTCTTC. As protein: CASSPYNWPEQFF. Filled out from reference TRBV5-6 and TRBJ2-1, the complete variable domain reads DAGVTQSPTHLIKTRGQQVTLRCSPKSGHDTVSWYQQALGQGPQFIFQYYEEEERQRGNFPDRFSGHQFPNYSSELNVNALLLGDSALYLCASSPYNWPEQFFGPGTRLTVL.

V usage is TRBV4-1 and J usage is TRBJ1-1, with D perhaps matching TRBD1 (6 bases). Germline CDR1 and CDR2: MGHRA and YSYEKL. The ends were cut back, 6 bases at V and 4 bases at J, with 12 bases in the middle. The CDR3 is made up of 13 amino acids. The CDR3, as DNA: TGCGCCAGCAGGTGGGCAGGGGCCACTGAAGCTTTCTTT. Its translation: CASRWAGATEAFF.

The chain couples TRBV30 to TRBJ2-1, with 8 bases fitting TRBD2. Germline assignment: CDR1 GTSNPN and CDR2 SVGIG (reference sequence). This CDR3 comprises 13 residues. The trim removed 5 bases at V and 2 bases at J, leaving 2 bases unmatched. The CDR3 bases are TGTGCCTGGCAGGGACTAGCCTACAATGAGCAGTTCTTC. This encodes CAWQGLAYNEQFF.

This chain uses TRBV5-1 with TRBJ2-4; D ambiguous. The CDR3 sequence is 15 residues long. Germline values: CDR1 SGHRS, CDR2 YFSETQ. The ends were cut back, 4 bases at V and 2 bases at J, with 13 bases in the middle. The CDR3 coding sequence is TGCGCCAGCAGCCCGATCTATTACACCAAAAACATTCAGTACTTC. Residues: CASSPIYYTKNIQYF.

The chain employs TRBV6-5 and TRBJ1-1, with D hard to call. Germline V lookup: CDR1 MNHEY, CDR2 SVGAGI. The V end was cut by 2 bases, the J end by 7 bases, with 5 bases between. The CDR3 spans 11 residues. CDR3 sequence (DNA): TGTGCCAGCAGTTACGGGAGTGAAGCTTTCTTT. Its translation is CASSYGSEAFF.

The J gene is TRBJ2-7, the V gene TRBV14; TRBD1 is a possible D gene (6 bases). Per the germline V gene, CDR1 is SGHDN and CDR2 is FVKESK. Trimming took off 1 base at V and 4 bases at J, with 17 bases between the two ends. The CDR3 sequence is 16 residues long. CDR3 in amino acids: CASSQGVRGWLYEQYF. DNA for the CDR3: TGTGCCAGCAGCCAAGGTGTCAGGGGATGGTTATACGAGCAGTACTTC.

A single count supports this clone. Mismatch with germline at one junction end may stem from a read error. Other DNA sequences in the sample encode the same CDR3. This chain uses TRBV19 with TRBJ2-7; 7 nucleotides agree with TRBD1. CDR1 LNHDA and CDR2 SQIVND come from the germline V gene (reference sequence). There are 14 residues in the CDR3. The CDR3 region is CASSIEGASYEQYF. The CDR3 nucleotides read TGTGCCAGTAGCATAGAGGGGGCATCCTACGAGCAGTACTTC.

The V call is TRBV19, the J call TRBJ1-5, with a weak D call TRBD1 (6 bases). The ends were cut back, 10 bases at V and 0 bases at J, with 13 bases in the middle. Looked up from germline, CDR1 is LNHDA and CDR2 is SQIVND (reference sequence). The CDR3 runs 14 residues. The CDR3 DNA follows: TGTGCCACTAAAGGGGGGAATAGCAATCAGCCCCAGCATTTT. This gives the protein CATKGGNSNQPQHF.

The chain has TRBV2 and TRBJ1-2; weak D call: TRBD1 (6 bases). The V gene's germline CDR1 is SNHLY and CDR2 FYNNEI. V shed 2 bases and J shed 7 bases, with 11 bases lying between them. The CDR3 is 13 amino acids. Written as DNA, the CDR3 is TGTGCCAGCAGTGAAATACAGGGCGGTGGCTACACCTTC. Its translation: CASSEIQGGGYTF. Variable domain in full (rest from reference TRBV2 and TRBJ1-2): EPEVTQTPSHQVTQMGQEVILRCVPISNHLYFYWYRQILGQKVEFLVSFYNNEISEKSEIFDDQFSVERPDGSNFTLKIRSTKLEDSAMYFCASSEIQGGGYTFGSGTRLTVV.

The chain employs TRBV7-9 and TRBJ1-3; D remains ambiguous. The CDR3 loop spans 15 amino acids. CDR1 is SEHNR and CDR2 is FQNEAQ in the germline V gene (reference sequence). V was shortened by 1 base and J by 3 bases, with 10 bases between the two germline ends. The CDR3 is CASSLGAGNGNTIYF. CDR3 in DNA: TGTGCCAGCAGCTTAGGGGCGGGGAATGGAAACACCATATATTTT.

V and J are TRBV27 and TRBJ2-3; D not resolved. The length of the CDR3 is 13 residues. CDR1 is MNHEY, CDR2 SMNVEV, per germline (reference sequence). Trimming cost V 6 bases and J 4 bases, with 11 bases left between them. In DNA form, the CDR3 reads TGTGCCAGCAGCCCGTATTACGCAGATACGCAGTATTTT. This encodes CASSPYYADTQYF.

The genes are TRBV27 and TRBJ1-5; D gene unclear. The length of the CDR3 is 14 residues. Germline V gives CDR1 MNHEY, CDR2 SMNVEV (reference sequence). Trimming shortened V by 4 bases and J by 0 bases, and 7 bases separated the two germline ends. Here the CDR3 DNA reads TGTGCCAGCAGTTACCGGTATAGCAATCAGCCCCAGCATTTT. The encoded protein is CASSYRYSNQPQHF.

The chain links TRBV7-2 to TRBJ1-3, with D perhaps TRBD1 (6 bases). In germline, CDR1 is SGHTA, CDR2 FQGNSA. The CDR3 contains 14 residues. V lost 3 bases to trimming and J lost 2 bases, with 8 bases between them. CDR3: CASSFTGPGNTIYF. In DNA, the CDR3 is TGTGCCAGCAGCTTCACAGGGCCTGGAAACACCATATATTTT.

The chain recombines TRBV10-3 with TRBJ1-2; D is unclear. The CDR3 consists of 14 residues. V lost 1 base, J lost 4 bases, and 10 bases lay in between. Germline V lookup: CDR1 ENHRY, CDR2 SYGVKD. Here the CDR3 reads CAISEFPGFYGYTF. DNA of the CDR3: TGTGCCATCAGTGAGTTTCCCGGGTTCTATGGCTACACCTTC.

The rearrangement uses TRBV9 and TRBJ2-5; TRBD2 aligns across 8 bases. The CDR3 covers 14 residues. With 3 bases clipped from V and 2 bases from J, the junction kept 3 bases outside the gene matches. Germline lookup yields CDR1 SGDLS and CDR2 YYNGEE. The CDR3 bases are TGTGCCAGCAGCGCTAGCGGGCGACAAGAGACCCAGTACTTC. It specifies CASSASGRQETQYF.

The genes are TRBV6-6 and TRBJ2-5; possible D gene TRBD1, 6 bases. The J call may be incorrect, as the DNA end agrees better with TRBJ2-7. CDR3 length: 15 residues. Germline V gives CDR1 MNHNY, CDR2 SVGAGI (reference sequence). CDR3 in amino acids: CASSPKRTVAYEQYF. CDR3 sequence (DNA): TGTGCCAGCAGTCCCAAGAGGACAGTCGCCTACGAGCAGTACTTC.

This sequence joins TRBV5-6 and TRBJ2-7, with TRBD1 matching over 9 bases. The junction had 8 bases not matched to a gene; V was cut back by 0 bases and J by 4 bases. The germline V gene has CDR1 SGHDT and CDR2 YYEEEE. The CDR3 loop spans 16 amino acids. CDR3 nucleotides: TGTGCCAGCAGCTTGGTGGGTCTGGGACAGGGTTACGAGCAGTACTTC. Translating it yields CASSLVGLGQGYEQYF.

The V gene is TRBV9, the J gene TRBJ2-5, with D maybe TRBD1 (8 bases). Between the trimmed V and J ends, which lost 4 bases and 5 bases, there was a span of 21 bases. CDR3 length: 16 amino acids. The germline CDR1 and CDR2 sequences are SGDLS and YYNGEE. DNA for the CDR3: TGTGCCAGCAGCCCCAGAGCGGGACAGGCCCAGGAGACCCAGTACTTC. It yields the protein CASSPRAGQAQETQYF.

This chain joins TRBV19 and TRBJ2-3, with 9 bases fitting TRBD2. CDR3 length equals 16 residues. Trimming cost V 3 bases and J 4 bases; bases outside gene matches: 8. Per germline, CDR1 LNHDA and CDR2 SQIVND (reference sequence). The CDR3 protein is CASSIGREGPPDTQYF. Written as DNA, the CDR3 is TGTGCCAGTAGTATCGGGCGGGAGGGTCCCCCAGATACGCAGTATTTT.

V is TRBV7-9 and J is TRBJ2-5; no clear D. CDR1 is SEHNR, CDR2 FQNEAQ, per germline (reference sequence). CDR3 size: 15 residues. V was cut by 5 bases and J by 2 bases, with 15 bases left in between. DNA for the CDR3: TGTGCCAGCAGCCGAGCTGCCGCTGAACAAGAGACCCAGTACTTC. Translation: CASSRAAAEQETQYF.

V is TRBV27 and J is TRBJ1-1; D ambiguous. Germline V lookup: CDR1 MNHEY, CDR2 SMNVEV (reference sequence). V lost 2 bases and J lost 2, with 6 bases in between. The CDR3 extends over 13 amino acids. As DNA, the CDR3 is TGTGCCAGCAGTTTAAAACAAAACACTGAAGCTTTCTTT. This encodes CASSLKQNTEAFF.

This clone was observed once. This rearrangement joins TRBV4-1 to TRBJ2-2; 7 bases match TRBD2. V was clipped by 4 bases and J by 7 bases; unmatched bases: 18. The germline V gene encodes CDR1 MGHRA and CDR2 YSYEKL. This CDR3 has 18 amino acids. The CDR3 DNA is TGCGCCAGCAGCCTCCGTGTGATAGCGGGTAGATGGGGCGGGGAGCTGTTTTTT. This gives the protein CASSLRVIAGRWGGELFF.

This chain connects TRBV7-6 to TRBJ1-1, with 7 bases lining up with TRBD1. Germline CDR1 SGHVS, CDR2 FNYEAQ. The CDR3 contains 12 residues. The J segment lost 12 bases and the V segment lost 1 base, leaving 5 bases of the junction unmatched. In DNA, the CDR3 is TGTGCCAGCAGCTTAGTAGGACAGGATCCTTTCTTT. It specifies CASSLVGQDPFF.

The chain joins TRBV27 to TRBJ2-3, with 9 bases matching TRBD2. The V gene's germline CDR1 is MNHEY and CDR2 SMNVEV (reference sequence). The CDR3 has 16 residues. V was clipped by 4 bases and J by 2 bases; unmatched bases: 7. The CDR3 DNA reads TGTGCCAGCAGTTCCCGACTAGCGGCCTTCACAGATACGCAGTATTTT. It yields the protein CASSSRLAAFTDTQYF.

The table lists this clone with a count of one. The chain joins TRBV11-2 to TRBJ2-7; 7 bases align to TRBD1. Trimming removed 1 base from V and 3 bases from J; junction bases left unmatched: 3. CDR1 is SGHAT, CDR2 FQNNGV, per germline. The CDR3 is 14 residues long. The CDR3 nucleotides are TGTGCCAGCAGCTTAGGGACAGGTAACTACGAGCAGTACTTC. Amino acids: CASSLGTGNYEQYF.